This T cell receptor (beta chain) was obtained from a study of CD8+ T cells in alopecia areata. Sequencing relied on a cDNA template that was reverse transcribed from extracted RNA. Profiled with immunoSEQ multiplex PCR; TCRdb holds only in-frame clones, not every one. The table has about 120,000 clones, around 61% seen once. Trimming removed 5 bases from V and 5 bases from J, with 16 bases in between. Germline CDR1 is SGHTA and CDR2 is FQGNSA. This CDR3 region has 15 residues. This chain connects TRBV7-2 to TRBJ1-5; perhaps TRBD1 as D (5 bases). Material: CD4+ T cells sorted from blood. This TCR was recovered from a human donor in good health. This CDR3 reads CASSVRAGSDQPQHF. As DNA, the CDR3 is TGTGCCAGCAGCGTAAGGGCAGGGTCCGATCAGCCCCAGCATTTT.